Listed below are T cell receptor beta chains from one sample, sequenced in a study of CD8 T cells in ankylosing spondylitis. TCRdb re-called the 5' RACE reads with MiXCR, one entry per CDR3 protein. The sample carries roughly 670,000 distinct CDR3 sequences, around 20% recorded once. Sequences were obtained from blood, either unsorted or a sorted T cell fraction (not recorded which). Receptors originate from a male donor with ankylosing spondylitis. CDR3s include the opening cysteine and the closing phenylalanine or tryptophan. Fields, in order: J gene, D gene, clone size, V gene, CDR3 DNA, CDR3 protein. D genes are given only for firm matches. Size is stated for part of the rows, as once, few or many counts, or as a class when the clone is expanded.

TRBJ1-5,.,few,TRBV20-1,TGCAGTGCTAGACAGGGTGATGGTCAGCCCCAGCATTTT,CSARQGDGQPQHF
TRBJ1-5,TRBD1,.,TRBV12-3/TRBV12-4,TGTGCCAGCAATCCGGACAGGGAGGATCAGCCCCAGCATTTT,CASNPDREDQPQHF
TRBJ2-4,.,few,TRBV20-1,TGCAGTGCTACATCACCGATAGAAGAGGCGTACATTCAGTACTTC,CSATSPIEEAYIQYF
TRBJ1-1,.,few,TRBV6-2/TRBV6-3,TGTGCCAGCAGTTGGGCAGTGTCGGGCACTGAAGCTTTCTTT,CASSWAVSGTEAFF
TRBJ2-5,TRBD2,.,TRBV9,TGTGCCAGCAGCGCGCCCTTGACTAGCGGGACCCTAGAAGAGACCCAGTACTTC,CASSAPLTSGTLEETQYF
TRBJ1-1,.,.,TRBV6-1,TGTGCCAGCGTGTCCCGCGATGCCTTGAACACTGAAGCTTTCTTT,CASVSRDALNTEAFF
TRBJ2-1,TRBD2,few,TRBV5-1,TGCGCCAGCAGCTCGAAACGGACTAGCGGGGGGGTAGTCGATGAGCAGTTCTTC,CASSSKRTSGGVVDEQFF
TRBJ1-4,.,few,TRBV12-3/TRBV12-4,TGTGCCAGCAGAGCACCCGCCGGGACCCTGTTTTTT,CASRAPAGTLFF
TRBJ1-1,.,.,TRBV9,TGTGCCAGCAGCGGACGACAGGCGACCACTGAAGCTTTCTTT,CASSGRQATTEAFF
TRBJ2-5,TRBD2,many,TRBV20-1,TGCAGTGCCAAGCTACTAGCGGGGCCCCTGGAGACCCAGTACTTC,CSAKLLAGPLETQYF
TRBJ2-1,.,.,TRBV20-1,TGCAGTGCTAGATCGACTAGACCGCCGGGCTCCTACAATGAGCAGTTCTTC,CSARSTRPPGSYNEQFF
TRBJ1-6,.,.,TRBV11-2,TGTGCCAGCAGCTTAGGGGGACGGGGACCCGTCCTGTATTCACCCCTCCACTTT,CASSLGGRGPVLYSPLHF
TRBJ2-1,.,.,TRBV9,TGTGCCAGCAGCGTAGGGTTGGACGAATACAATGAGCAGTTCTTC,CASSVGLDEYNEQFF
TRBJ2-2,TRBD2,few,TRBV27,TGTGCCAGCAGTTTCCAAGGACTAGCAGCGAACACCGGGGAGCTGTTTTTT,CASSFQGLAANTGELFF
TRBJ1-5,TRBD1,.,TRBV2,TGTGCCAGCAGTGAAGGGACAGGGAGTCAGCCCCAGCATTTT,CASSEGTGSQPQHF
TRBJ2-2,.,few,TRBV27,TGTGCCAGCAGTTTGGTCACGAACACCGGGGAGCTGTTTTTT,CASSLVTNTGELFF
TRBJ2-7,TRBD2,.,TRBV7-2,TGTGCCAGCAGCTTAGTAGCGGGAGGGCCCAACGAGCAGTACTTC,CASSLVAGGPNEQYF
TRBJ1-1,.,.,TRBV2,TGTGCCAGCAGTGAAGCGGCAGGGAGTACTGAAGCTTTCTTT,CASSEAAGSTEAFF
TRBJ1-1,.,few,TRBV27,TGTGCCAGCAGTTTACTGGTGGGGGGCACTGAAGCTTTCTTT,CASSLLVGGTEAFF
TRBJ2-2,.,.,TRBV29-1,TGCAGCGTTGAAGAGGGTTCCACCGGGGAGCTGTTTTTT,CSVEEGSTGELFF
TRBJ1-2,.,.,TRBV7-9,TGTGCCAGCAGCTACAGGAGTGAGCAAGGCTACACCTTC,CASSYRSEQGYTF
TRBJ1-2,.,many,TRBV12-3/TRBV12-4,TGTGCCAGCAGTTTCGTCCACTATGGCTACACCTTC,CASSFVHYGYTF
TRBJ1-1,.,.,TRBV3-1,TGTGCCAGCAGCCAATTCGGGCAGGGGATTAACACTGAAGCTTTCTTT,CASSQFGQGINTEAFF
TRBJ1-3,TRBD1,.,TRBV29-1,TGCAGCGCTGGGACAGGGACTGGAAACACCATATATTTT,CSAGTGTGNTIYF
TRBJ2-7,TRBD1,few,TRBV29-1,TGCAGCGTAGGACAGGAAAGCTCCTACGAGCAGTACTTC,CSVGQESSYEQYF
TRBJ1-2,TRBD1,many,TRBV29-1,TGCAGCGTTAAAACTACAGGGGGCCCTGATGGCTACACCTTC,CSVKTTGGPDGYTF
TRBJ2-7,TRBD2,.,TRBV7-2,TGTGCCAGCAGCTTACTAGCGGGGACGAGGGGTTACGAGCAGTACTTC,CASSLLAGTRGYEQYF
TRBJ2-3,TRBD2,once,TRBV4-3,TGCGCCAGCAGCCAAGAAGTCGGGACTAGGAAAGGAGATACGCAGAATTTT,CASSQEVGTRKGDTQNF
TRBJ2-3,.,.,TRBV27,TGTGCCAGCAGTTTGGATCGTCCCAGCACAGATACGCAGTATTTT,CASSLDRPSTDTQYF
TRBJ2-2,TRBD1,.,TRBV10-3,TGTGCCATCAGTGACCTCCGGGACAGTATTAACCCGAACACCGGGGAGCTGTTTTTT,CAISDLRDSINPNTGELFF
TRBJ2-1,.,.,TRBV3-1,TGTGCCAGCAGCCCCAGAACGGGCCACAATGAGCAGTTCTTC,CASSPRTGHNEQFF
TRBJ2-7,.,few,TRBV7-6,TGTGCCAGCAGCACCAGTGGAGGTGGTTACGAGCAGTACTTC,CASSTSGGGYEQYF
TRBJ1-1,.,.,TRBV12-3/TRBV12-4,TGTGCCAGCAGTTCGGGTCTTGTTGCTTTCTTT,CASSSGLVAFF
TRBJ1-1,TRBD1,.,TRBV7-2,TGTGCCAGCAGCTTAGTATGGGACAGTGAAGCTTTCTTT,CASSLVWDSEAFF
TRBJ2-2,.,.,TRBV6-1,TGTGCCAGCAGTGCCTACCTACCGAACACCGGGGAGCTGTTTTTT,CASSAYLPNTGELFF
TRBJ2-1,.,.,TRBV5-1,TGCGCCAGCAGCTTTCAGACTAGCTCCTACAATGAGCAGTTCTTC,CASSFQTSSYNEQFF
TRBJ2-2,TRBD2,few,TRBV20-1,TGCAGTGCGGGACGGGGACTAGCGGGCCGCGTTTGGAACACCGGGGAGCTGTTTTTT,CSAGRGLAGRVWNTGELFF
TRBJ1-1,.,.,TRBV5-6,TGTGCCAGCAGCCGGGCCCCATCTGAAGCTTTCTTT,CASSRAPSEAFF
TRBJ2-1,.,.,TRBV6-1,TGTGCCAGCAGTGAAGGGGACGGACTCAATGAGCAGTTCTTC,CASSEGDGLNEQFF
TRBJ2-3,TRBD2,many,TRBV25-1,TGTGCCAGCAGTGAATCGGTAGCGGGAGCAGATACGCAGTATTTT,CASSESVAGADTQYF
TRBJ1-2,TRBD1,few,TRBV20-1,TGCAGTGCCCTTCGGGACAGCCATAACTATGGCTACACCTTC,CSALRDSHNYGYTF
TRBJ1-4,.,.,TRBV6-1,TGTGCCAGCAGGGGCCGGGACATATCATTTGCAACTAATGAAAAACTGTTTTTT,CASRGRDISFATNEKLFF
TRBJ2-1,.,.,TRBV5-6,TGTGCCAGCAGCCGGGACACAGCCTACAATGAGCAGTTCTTC,CASSRDTAYNEQFF
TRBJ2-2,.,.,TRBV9,TGTGCCAGCAGCGTAGAGGTTGGCAGGAACACCGGGGAGCTGTTTTTT,CASSVEVGRNTGELFF
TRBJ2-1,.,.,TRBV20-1,TGCAGTGCTAGGGTGGGGGGCTATGAGCAGTTCTTC,CSARVGGYEQFF
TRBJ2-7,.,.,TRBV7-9,TGTGCCAGCCAGGGGAACCCGGGACTGCTGGACTCCTACGAGCAGTACTTC,CASQGNPGLLDSYEQYF